This T cell receptor (beta chain) was observed in a study of T cells after yellow fever vaccination. The CDR3 is 16 residues long. In germline, CDR1 is MNHEY, CDR2 SVGEGT. With 7 bases removed from V and 0 bases from J, the gap between germline ends came to 19 bases. This clonotype was seen a few times. In TCRdb, the 5' RACE reads were re-called with MiXCR into one record per CDR3 protein. This sample has some 160,000 distinct CDR3 sequences, with 7% to 10% found just once. The clonotype comes from a man between 18 and 29 years old who received the YFV17D yellow fever vaccine. The input for sequencing was CD8+ T cells sorted from PBMCs, taken 45 days after the yellow fever booster vaccination. The genes are TRBV6-2 or TRBV6-3 and TRBJ2-7; no clear D gene. The CDR3 loop reads CASIRTPSGYSYEQYF. The CDR3 DNA reads TGTGCCAGCATCCGAACCCCCTCAGGCTACTCCTACGAGCAGTACTTC.